This T cell receptor (beta chain) was sequenced for a study of T cell responses to AZD1222 COVID-19 vaccine. Study outcomes and limitations: Most donors were white British and more were female, and clonal diversity was possibly underestimated. Without day 14 samples, only post-peak T cell repertoires were studied. In the spike-specific TCR repertoire, nearly half reportedly target unmutated variant regions.

Germline CDR1 and CDR2: SGHDT and YYEEEE. V was cut by 0 bases and J by 4 bases, with 11 bases left in between. The CDR3 is made up of 15 amino acids. With respect to this clone: Its antigen is not identified.

TCRdb keeps only in-frame clones here, not all; method: immunoSEQ multiplex PCR. Of approximately 68,000 clones listed, roughly 91% are singletons. The source is an adult in good health. The source material was peripheral blood, sampled on day 0 of AZD1222 vaccination. The genes are TRBV5-6 and TRBJ1-3, with a possible D match to TRBD1 (6 bases). CDR3 in DNA: TGTGCCAGCAGCTTGGGATCGGGACACGGAAACACCATATATTTT. Encoded protein: CASSLGSGHGNTIYF.